A single TCR delta chain is shown here with its context. The antigen is unknown. TCRdb has a much larger clone's protein, which differs at residues 4 and 8 from the translation of this DNA, likely because of a read error; what is shown is the protein translated from the DNA. The sample originates from a study of γδ T cells in repeated Plasmodium falciparum infection. At the level of the study: Over about 640 days, donors received four mosquito-bite P. falciparum NF54 infections. Points from the study as a whole: Vgamma9/Vdelta2+ repertoires stayed stably polyclonal over time and infection.

Germline V gene data show CDR1 as GEAIGNYY and CDR2 as EKD. This CDR3 has 18 residues. V gave up 6 bases and J gave up 0 bases; unmatched junction bases: 18. TRG and TRD sequences were obtained from every sorted gammadelta sample. TCRdb repeated clone calling on the multiplex PCR reads with CATT. The sample has about 93,000 delta-chain clones; roughly 0.98% are singletons. Vgamma9/Vdelta2+ and Vdelta2-negative gammadelta T cells were flow-sorted from PBMC for bulk sequencing. This sequence was found in a pool of human donors (malaria-infected and uninfected, not separated). The sample taken for sequencing was gamma-delta T cells from blood. The chain has TRDV2 and TRDJ1; 7 nucleotides match TRDD3. CDR3 region: CACNPLTEGYSDTDKLIF. The DNA of the CDR3 is TGTGCCTGTAACCCTTTAACTGAGGGATACTCTGACACCGATAAACTCATCTTT.